The source of this TCR beta chain is a study of blood T cell repertoires in COVID-19. Original methodology: Scientists estimated how many nucleated cells there were by amplifying reference gene primers. Some clones are missing from TCRdb's copy, which holds only in-frame ones; the method was immunoSEQ multiplex PCR. V, J and clone size derive from that table, while D and trimming were established from the DNA sequence. The table has under 400,000 clones, around 87% seen once; the top ten hold roughly a tenth. Germline loops: CDR1 SGHTS, CDR2 YDEGEE. The germline V and J ends were trimmed by 3 bases and 2 bases, with 12 bases remaining between them. The CDR3 length is 15 residues. One Seattle source followed patients from active infection through their disease course.

The chain recombines TRBV5-8 with TRBJ2-4; D not resolved. Material: peripheral blood. The receptor comes from a woman aged 30 to 39 with COVID-19, enrolled during active disease. The CDR3 loop reads CASSWRHLSKNIQYF. In DNA form, the CDR3 reads TGTGCCAGCAGCTGGCGACACCTTTCCAAAAACATTCAGTACTTC.